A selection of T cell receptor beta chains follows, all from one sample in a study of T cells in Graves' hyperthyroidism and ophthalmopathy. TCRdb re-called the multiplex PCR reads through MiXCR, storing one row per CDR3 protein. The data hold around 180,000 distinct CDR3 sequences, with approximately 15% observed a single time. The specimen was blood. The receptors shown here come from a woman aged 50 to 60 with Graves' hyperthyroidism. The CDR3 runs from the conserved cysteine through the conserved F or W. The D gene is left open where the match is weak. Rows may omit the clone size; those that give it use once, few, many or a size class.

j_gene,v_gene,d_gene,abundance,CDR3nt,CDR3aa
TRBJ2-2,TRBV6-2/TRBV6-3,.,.,TGTGCCAGTACCCCCCGCGGGGCAGTGAACACCGGGGAGCTGTTTTTT,CASTPRGAVNTGELFF
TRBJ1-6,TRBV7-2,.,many,TGTGCCAGCAGCTTATTGTCGATTTGGGCACCCCTCCACTTT,CASSLLSIWAPLHF
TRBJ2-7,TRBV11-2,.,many,TGTGCCAGCAGCTCATTCGTGGAGCAGTACTTC,CASSSFVEQYF
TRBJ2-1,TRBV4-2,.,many,TGTGCCAGCAGCCAACCTGAGAGGGGGGGTAGTGAGCAGTTCTTC,CASSQPERGGSEQFF
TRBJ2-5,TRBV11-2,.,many,TGTGCCAGCACTCGCCGGGTCGCTTTTCAAGAGACCCAGTACTTC,CASTRRVAFQETQYF
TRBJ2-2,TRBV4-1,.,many,TGCGCCAGCAGCCGGAATAGGGTGAACACCGGGGAGCTGTTTTTT,CASSRNRVNTGELFF
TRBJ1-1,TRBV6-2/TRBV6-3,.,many,TGTGCCAGCAGTTACTCGATGGGGAGCACTGAAGCTTTCTTT,CASSYSMGSTEAFF
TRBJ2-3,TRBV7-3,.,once,TGTGCCAGCAGCTTAGGCGGCAGGAAACGCACAGATACGCAGTATTTT,CASSLGGRKRTDTQYF
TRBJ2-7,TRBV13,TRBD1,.,TGTGCCAGCAGCCGCACAGGGGGCTCTTGGGAGCAGTACTTC,CASSRTGGSWEQYF
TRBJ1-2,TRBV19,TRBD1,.,TGTGCCAGTAGTTCGGGACAGGGGCGCTTAAACTATGGCTACACCTTC,CASSSGQGRLNYGYTF
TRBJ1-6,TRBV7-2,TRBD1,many,TGTGCCAGCAGCTTAGAGGGACAGGGGCTTTCACCCCTCCACTTT,CASSLEGQGLSPLHF
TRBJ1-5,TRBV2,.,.,TGTGCCAGCAGTGGCGCCCACACTAGCAATCAGCCCCAGCATTTT,CASSGAHTSNQPQHF
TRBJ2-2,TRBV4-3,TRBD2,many,TGCGCCAGCAGCCCTCGGGGACTAGCGGGGAGTACCGGGGAGCTGTTTTTT,CASSPRGLAGSTGELFF
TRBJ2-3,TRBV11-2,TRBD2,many,TGTGCCAGCAGCGTGCGACTAGCGGGGGATACGCAGTATTTT,CASSVRLAGDTQYF
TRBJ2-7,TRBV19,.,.,TGTGCCAGTAGTATCGGGGGTGATGGCTACGAGCAGTACTTC,CASSIGGDGYEQYF
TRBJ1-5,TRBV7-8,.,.,TGTGCCAGCAGTTTCTGGGGGTGGGCCCAGCATTTT,CASSFWGWAQHF
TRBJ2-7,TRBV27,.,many,TGTGCCCGCCTGCGGGACAGTCAATACGAGCAGTACTTC,CARLRDSQYEQYF